This TCR beta chain was observed in a study of T cells in Graves' hyperthyroidism and ophthalmopathy. Germline CDR1 and CDR2: DFQATT and SNEGSKA (reference sequence). The CDR3 consists of 13 residues. V lost 0 bases and J lost 8, with 11 bases in between. Each patient was aged 18 to 65 and had newly diagnosed hyperthyroidism of under 2 months' duration. A patient was excluded if there was uncontrolled infection, other autoimmune disease, pregnancy or lactation. Approximately 9.3 ml of fresh peripheral blood supplied the PBMCs. Regarding the study as a whole: The model's output predicted ophthalmopathy at a median of 6.5 months prior to onset.

This clonotype was found many times. Its antigen is undetermined. Template material for amplifying TCR beta CDR3 regions consisted of RNA transcripts. HTBI primers were the set used in a first-round RT-PCR of the TCR CDR3. Each CDR3 protein is one row after TCRdb ran MiXCR on the multiplex PCR reads. The sample contains 350,000 or so distinct CDR3 sequences, roughly 18% of which appear only once. The clonotype comes from a woman in her forties or fifties with Graves' hyperthyroidism. V is TRBV20-1 and J is TRBJ2-1, with D hard to call. The sequencing input was blood. CDR3 in DNA: TGCAGTGCTAGAGACCCAGCCGCGGATGAGCAGTTCTTC. The encoded protein is CSARDPAADEQFF.